The TCR beta chain described here comes from a study of post-analysis software for immune sequencing data. Whole-study findings and limits: When the samples were clustered directly with F measure, those that had been prepared in the same batch showed strong co-clustering. There was significantly lower normalized Chao1 diversity in multiple sclerosis patients than in controls. Patients showed TRBV5-6, TRBV5-1 and TRBV20-1 among a few TRBV segments more frequent than in controls.

cDNA libraries of TCR beta carried unique molecular identifiers. T cells, about 0.85 to 11 million of them, yielded roughly 550,000 cDNA molecules. A single record per CDR3 protein comes from TCRdb applying MiXCR to the PCR reads. The table includes roughly 730,000 distinct CDR3 sequences, approximately 30% detected once. Trimming pared 0 bases from V and 6 bases from J, leaving 3 bases between. Per the germline V gene, CDR1 is MGHDK and CDR2 is SYGVNS. CDR3 size: 11 residues. This clonotype has ten or more counts. Its antigen remains unknown. J is TRBJ2-7 and V is TRBV25-1, with no clear D. The source material was blood. The sequence derives from a girl aged 10-17 years with multiple sclerosis. CDR3 residues: CASSEYREQYF. The CDR3 region has the DNA TGTGCCAGCAGTGAATACCGCGAGCAGTACTTC.